This TCR beta chain was sequenced in a study of spatial heterogeneity in lung cancer. TCRdb ran MiXCR on the 5' RACE reads and lists one entry per CDR3 protein. The sample includes about 47,000 distinct CDR3 sequences, about 12% of them seen just once. Regarding time point: blood at routine non-recurrence follow-up after resection. The study sequenced unsorted whole RNA from tumor, nontumor lung or frozen PBMC. Germline CDR1 is SGHDT and CDR2 is YYEEEE. Trimming took 2 bases from V and 7 from J; bases not matched to a gene: 4. CDR3 length: 14 amino acids. The chain uses TRBV5-6 and TRBJ2-3, with 10 bases that match TRBD2. This receptor was taken from a male donor with early-stage non-small cell lung cancer. The sequenced sample was PBMCs, obtained at follow-up. The CDR3, as DNA: TGTGCCAGCAGCTTAGGACTAGCGGTGAATACGCAGTATTTT. Its translation: CASSLGLAVNTQYF.